This T cell receptor (beta chain) was identified during a study of regulatory T cells. General study points: Control CD8+ cells showed a nonsignificant trend toward higher Shannon entropy than patient CD8+ cells. Patient repertoires had restricted TRB V-J pairs and skewed V and J usage, most in Tregs.

Turning to this clone: Its antigen is not known.

Amplification used 52 TRBV primers and 13 TRBJ primers. Sequencing used immunoSEQ multiplex PCR; TCRdb keeps in-frame clones, though not all of them. The sample includes about 9,500 clones, roughly 84% of them seen just once. There are 15 residues in the CDR3. Germline V gives CDR1 LNHDA, CDR2 SQIVND (reference sequence). Trimming removed 8 bases from V and 0 bases from J; junction bases left unmatched: 6. A couple of CD3G-deficient patients had more severe autoimmunity; all had some. Patients aged 2 to 39 years had fewer naive T cells. What was sequenced was CD8+ T cells sorted from blood. This TCR was sampled from a person aged 18-35 years with CD3G deficiency. The rearrangement joins TRBV19 to TRBJ2-1, with 8 nucleotides matching TRBD2. CDR3 DNA: TGTGCCAGTTCACTAGCGGCTAGCTCCTACAATGAGCAGTTCTTC. Residues: CASSLAASSYNEQFF.